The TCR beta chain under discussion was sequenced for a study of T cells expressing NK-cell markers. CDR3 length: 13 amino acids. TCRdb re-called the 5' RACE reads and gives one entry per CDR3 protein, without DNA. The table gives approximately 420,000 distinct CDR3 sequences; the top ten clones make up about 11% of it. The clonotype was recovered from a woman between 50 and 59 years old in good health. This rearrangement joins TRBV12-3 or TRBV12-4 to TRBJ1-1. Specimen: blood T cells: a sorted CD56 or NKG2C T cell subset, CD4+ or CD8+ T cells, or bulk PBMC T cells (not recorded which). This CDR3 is CASKLSGNTEAFF.